The next 2 T cell receptor beta chains were all read from a single sample in a study of regulatory T cells in long-lasting Graves disease. The time point is: persistent/refractory GD, antithyroid drugs over 5 years with positive TRAb. From RNA extracted from PBMCs, the TCR library was made. Researchers made TCR beta libraries by using iRepertoire HTBI primers and running Arm-PCR on CDR3 regions. In TCRdb, the multiplex PCR reads were re-called with MiXCR into one record per CDR3 protein. The repertoire holds more than 650,000 distinct CDR3 sequences, with 25% to 30% as singletons. Sequencing was performed on peripheral blood mononuclear cells (PBMCs), taken when the disease was refractory, from a patient treated with antithyroid drugs. All receptors come from a female donor with Graves disease.

The gene calls are TRBV20-1 and TRBJ1-5; 7 positions match TRBD1. This CDR3 is 13 amino acids long. Looked up from germline, CDR1 is DFQATT and CDR2 is SNEGSKA (reference sequence). The trim removed 4 bases at V and 5 bases at J, leaving 5 bases unmatched. In nucleotides, the CDR3 is TGCAGTGCTAAGACAGGGAGGGATCAGCCCCAGCATTTT. This translates into CSAKTGRDQPQHF.

The V gene is TRBV7-9, the J gene TRBJ2-5, with TRBD1 matching 8 bases. V trimming: 5 bases; J trimming: 4 bases; junction bases outside the gene matches: 9. This CDR3 contains 15 residues. The germline V gene has CDR1 SEHNR and CDR2 FQNEAQ (reference sequence). The CDR3 DNA reads as TGTGCCAGCAGCCGTCACAGGGGGATTGCAGAGACCCAGTACTTC. Its translation: CASSRHRGIAETQYF.